The T cell receptor beta chain under discussion was sequenced for a study of blood T cell repertoires in COVID-19. Study information: Italy, Spain and the United States were the sources of the convalescent and acute COVID-19 samples. T cells, B-cell-depleted T cells, or PBMCs supplied cDNA or gDNA.

Per the original methods: Estimation of nucleated cell counts relied on the amplification of reference gene primers. Libraries were prepared by immunoSEQ multiplex PCR; TCRdb keeps only in-frame clonotypes and omits some of them. V, J and clone size are those of that table, while D and trimming were read from the DNA. The sample has about 170,000 clones; roughly four fifths are singletons. Germline-derived CDR1 and CDR2 are SGHTA and FQGNSA. Trimming left V 5 bases short and J 1 base short, with 11 bases between. The CDR3 consists of 14 residues. The sample consisted of peripheral blood. The J gene is TRBJ1-1, the V gene TRBV7-2; weak D call: TRBD1 (6 bases). The sequence came from an older man with active or convalescent COVID-19. This CDR3 reads CASSRKGQNTEAFF. CDR3 coding DNA: TGTGCCAGCAGCCGGAAGGGACAGAACACTGAAGCTTTCTTT.